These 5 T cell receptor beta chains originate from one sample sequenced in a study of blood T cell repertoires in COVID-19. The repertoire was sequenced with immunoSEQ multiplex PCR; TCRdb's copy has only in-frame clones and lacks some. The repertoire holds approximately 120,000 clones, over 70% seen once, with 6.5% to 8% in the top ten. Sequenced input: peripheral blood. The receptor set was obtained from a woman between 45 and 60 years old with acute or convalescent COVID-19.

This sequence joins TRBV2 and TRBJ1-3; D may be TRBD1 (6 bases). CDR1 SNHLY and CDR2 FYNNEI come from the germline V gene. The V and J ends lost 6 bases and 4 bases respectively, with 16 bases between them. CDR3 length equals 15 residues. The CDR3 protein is CASRRDTGIGNTIYF. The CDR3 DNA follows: TGTGCCAGCAGAAGGGACACAGGGATAGGAAACACCATATATTTT.

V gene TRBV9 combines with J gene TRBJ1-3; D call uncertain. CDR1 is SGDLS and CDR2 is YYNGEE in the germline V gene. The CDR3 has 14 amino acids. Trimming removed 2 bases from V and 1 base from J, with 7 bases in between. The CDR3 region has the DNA TGTGCCAGCAGCGTGAGTCGGTCTGGAAACACCATATATTTT. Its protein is CASSVSRSGNTIYF.

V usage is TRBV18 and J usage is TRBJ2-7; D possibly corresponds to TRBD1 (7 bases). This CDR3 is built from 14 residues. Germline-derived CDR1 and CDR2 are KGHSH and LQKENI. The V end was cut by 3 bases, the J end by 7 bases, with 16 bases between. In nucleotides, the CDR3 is TGTGCCAGCTCACCGGGGGGACAGCCCAGGGAGCAGTACTTC. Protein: CASSPGGQPREQYF.

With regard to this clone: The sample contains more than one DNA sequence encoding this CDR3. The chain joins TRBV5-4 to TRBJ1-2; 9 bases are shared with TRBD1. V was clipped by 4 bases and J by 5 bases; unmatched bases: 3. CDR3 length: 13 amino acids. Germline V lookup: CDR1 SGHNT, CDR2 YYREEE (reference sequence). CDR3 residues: CASSRDREYGYTF. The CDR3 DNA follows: TGTGCCAGCAGCCGGGACAGGGAGTATGGCTACACCTTC.

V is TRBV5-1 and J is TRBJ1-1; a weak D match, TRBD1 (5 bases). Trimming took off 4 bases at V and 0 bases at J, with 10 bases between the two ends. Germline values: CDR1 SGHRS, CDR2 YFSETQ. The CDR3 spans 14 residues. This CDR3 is CASSTTGVNTEAFF. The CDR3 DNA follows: TGCGCCAGCAGCACTACAGGAGTGAACACTGAAGCTTTCTTT.